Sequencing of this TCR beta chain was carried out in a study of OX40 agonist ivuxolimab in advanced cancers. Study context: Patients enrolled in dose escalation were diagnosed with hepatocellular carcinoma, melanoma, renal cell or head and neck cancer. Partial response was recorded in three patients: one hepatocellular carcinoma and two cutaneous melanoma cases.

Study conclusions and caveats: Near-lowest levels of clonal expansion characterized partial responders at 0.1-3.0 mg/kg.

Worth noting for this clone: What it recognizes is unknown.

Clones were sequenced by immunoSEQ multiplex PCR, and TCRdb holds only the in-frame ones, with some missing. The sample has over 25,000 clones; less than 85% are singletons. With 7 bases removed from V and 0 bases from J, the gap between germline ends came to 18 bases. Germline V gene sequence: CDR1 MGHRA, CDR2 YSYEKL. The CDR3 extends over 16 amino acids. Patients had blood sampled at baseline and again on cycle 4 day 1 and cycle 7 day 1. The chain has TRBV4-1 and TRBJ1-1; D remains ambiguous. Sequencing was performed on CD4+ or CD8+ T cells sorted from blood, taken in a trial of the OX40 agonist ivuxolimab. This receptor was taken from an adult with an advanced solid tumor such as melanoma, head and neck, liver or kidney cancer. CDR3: CASTPGELSLNTEAFF. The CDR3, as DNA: TGCGCCAGCACCCCCGGAGAACTTAGCTTGAACACTGAAGCTTTCTTT.